The clone carrying this T cell receptor beta chain was seen once. The antigen is undetermined. This entry belongs to a study of memory CD4+ T cells and cytomegalovirus serostatus. Overall study: Healthy Belgian adult donors included 9 or 10 CMV-positive and more than 20 CMV-negative people. Points from the study as a whole: CMV serostatus prediction reached median AUC about 0.95, or 0.9 with US-trained model. Suggested: most of the CMV-linked TCR signature lies in CD4+ memory cells.

The protocol was immunoSEQ multiplex PCR, while the TCRdb copy is restricted to in-frame clones and leaves out a portion. Of tens of thousands of clones in the sample, approximately 78% were seen once. The V gene's germline CDR1 is KGHSY and CDR2 FQNENV. This CDR3 is built from 11 residues. V lost 6 bases, J lost 11 bases, and 11 bases lay in between. The sort gate was single viable CD3+CD4+CD8-CD45RO+ cells for memory CD4+ T cells. CMV serostatus came from serum IgG against pp150, pp28, p38, p52. The sample taken for sequencing was memory CD4+ T cells from blood. The receptor was isolated from an adult in good health and CMV-seronegative. The genes are TRBV16 and TRBJ2-1, with D perhaps TRBD1 (6 bases). This CDR3 is CASSYRDKQFF. The CDR3, as DNA: TGTGCCAGCAGTTACAGGGACAAGCAGTTCTTC.